Described below is a single TCR beta chain sequence and its context. Antigen: not known. Repertoires were generated with immunoSEQ multiplex PCR, while TCRdb's copy carries only in-frame clones and drops some. This table holds about 59,000 clones, 90% to 95% found once. This sample was included in a study of graft-versus-host responses after intestinal transplantation. The CDR3 is made up of 16 amino acids. Germline lookup yields CDR1 SGHTA and CDR2 FQGNSA. Trimming took off 1 base at V and 1 base at J, with 13 bases between the two ends. The clonotype comes from a human donor who was the organ donor for an intestinal transplant. Sequencing was performed on unstimulated CD4+ T cells sorted from spleen or lymph node cells, taken before transplant. This sequence joins TRBV7-2 and TRBJ1-2; D is ambiguous. The chain's CDR3 is CASSLGPRADNYGYTF. CDR3 coding DNA: TGTGCCAGCAGCTTAGGTCCTAGGGCCGATAACTATGGCTACACCTTC.